A selection of T cell receptor beta chains follows, all from one sample in a study of T cell repertoires in cytomegalovirus infection. TCRdb fed the reads into MiXCR, producing one record per CDR3 protein. The data hold 680,000 or so distinct CDR3 sequences, with about 40% observed a single time. Sequenced input: PBMCs. These receptors were obtained from a human donor in good health (CMV status not recorded). Some clones in this sample may be carry-over from other donors' samples. The CDR3 runs from the conserved cysteine through the conserved F or W. Fields, in order: J gene, V gene, D gene, clone size, CDR3 DNA, CDR3 protein. The D gene is left open where the match is weak. Size tells how often a clone was seen (once, few, many) or the class of an expanded clone, and some rows leave it out.

j_gene: TRBJ2-5
v_gene: TRBV12-3/TRBV12-4
d_gene: TRBD1
abundance: NA
CDR3nt: TGTGCCAGCAGTTTAATCGGGACAGGGAGGAAGACCCAGTACTTC
CDR3aa: CASSLIGTGRKTQYF

j_gene: TRBJ1-5
v_gene: TRBV20-1
d_gene: NA
abundance: NA
CDR3nt: TGCAGTGCTCCTAGGGGGGGGTCTATCGGAGGTCAGCCCCAGCATTTT
CDR3aa: CSAPRGGSIGGQPQHF

j_gene: TRBJ1-2
v_gene: TRBV11-2
d_gene: NA
abundance: NA
CDR3nt: TGTGCCACCAGCGGGGCCCTATATGGCTACACCTTC
CDR3aa: CATSGALYGYTF

j_gene: TRBJ2-7
v_gene: TRBV7-3
d_gene: TRBD1
abundance: NA
CDR3nt: TGTGCCAGCAGCCCCGGGACAGGGGCTTCCGAGCAGTACTTC
CDR3aa: CASSPGTGASEQYF

j_gene: TRBJ2-3
v_gene: TRBV6-6
d_gene: NA
abundance: NA
CDR3nt: TGTGCCAGCAGTTACTCTGAACACGGCACAGATACGCAGTATTTT
CDR3aa: CASSYSEHGTDTQYF

j_gene: TRBJ2-7
v_gene: TRBV11-3
d_gene: TRBD2
abundance: NA
CDR3nt: TGTGCCAGCAGCACGGGACTAGCGGGAGACAACGAGCAGTACTTC
CDR3aa: CASSTGLAGDNEQYF

j_gene: TRBJ1-3
v_gene: TRBV27
d_gene: NA
abundance: NA
CDR3nt: TGTCCCAGCAGTTTAAACAGTAGAAACACCATATATTTT
CDR3aa: CPSSLNSRNTIYF

j_gene: TRBJ2-1
v_gene: TRBV19
d_gene: NA
abundance: NA
CDR3nt: TGTGCCAGTAGTATGGGCCCTGGCAGGGGCAATGAGCAGTTCTTC
CDR3aa: CASSMGPGRGNEQFF

j_gene: TRBJ1-6
v_gene: TRBV4-1
d_gene: NA
abundance: NA
CDR3nt: TGCGCCAGCAGCCAAGAGCGGGCCGTAAGGGGTAATTCACCCCTCCACTTT
CDR3aa: CASSQERAVRGNSPLHF

j_gene: TRBJ2-2
v_gene: TRBV12-3/TRBV12-4
d_gene: TRBD1
abundance: NA
CDR3nt: TGTGCCAGCGGCAGCCCCCGGGACAGGCCTGGGACCGGGGAGCTGTTTTTT
CDR3aa: CASGSPRDRPGTGELFF

j_gene: TRBJ1-5
v_gene: TRBV2
d_gene: NA
abundance: few
CDR3nt: TGTGCCAGCCGGGACACCAACCAGGGAGGTCAGCCCCAGCATTTT
CDR3aa: CASRDTNQGGQPQHF

j_gene: TRBJ1-2
v_gene: TRBV12-3/TRBV12-4
d_gene: NA
abundance: NA
CDR3nt: TGTGCCAGCAGTTTAGCGTTCGGGGGCAACTATGGCTACACCTTC
CDR3aa: CASSLAFGGNYGYTF

j_gene: TRBJ2-3
v_gene: TRBV10-3
d_gene: TRBD2
abundance: NA
CDR3nt: TGTGCCATCAGTGCAAGTGGGACTAGCGGGAGGGCCCGCACAGATACGCAGTATTTT
CDR3aa: CAISASGTSGRARTDTQYF

j_gene: TRBJ2-3
v_gene: TRBV7-2
d_gene: NA
abundance: few
CDR3nt: TGTGCCAGCAGCTTAGTCGTAGGGGGGAGACGAGATACGCAGTATTTT
CDR3aa: CASSLVVGGRRDTQYF

j_gene: TRBJ2-1
v_gene: TRBV3-1
d_gene: NA
abundance: few
CDR3nt: TGTGCCAGCAGCCAAGTTAACAATGAGCAGTTCTTC
CDR3aa: CASSQVNNEQFF

j_gene: TRBJ2-7
v_gene: TRBV7-2
d_gene: NA
abundance: NA
CDR3nt: TGTGCCAGCAGACCCCAGGGGCTATGGTATGCGGGGCAGTACTTC
CDR3aa: CASRPQGLWYAGQYF

j_gene: TRBJ2-5
v_gene: TRBV28
d_gene: NA
abundance: NA
CDR3nt: TGTGCCAGCAGTTTTTTAGGGCCTGCTATCCAAGAGACCCAGTACTTC
CDR3aa: CASSFLGPAIQETQYF

j_gene: TRBJ2-1
v_gene: TRBV6-5
d_gene: TRBD1
abundance: few
CDR3nt: TGTGCCAGCGGGGACAGGGAGTGGAATGAGCAGTTCTTC
CDR3aa: CASGDREWNEQFF

j_gene: TRBJ2-3
v_gene: TRBV19
d_gene: NA
abundance: NA
CDR3nt: TGTGCCAGTAGTATTGTTGGGCTCACAGATACGCAGTATTTT
CDR3aa: CASSIVGLTDTQYF

j_gene: TRBJ1-4
v_gene: TRBV27
d_gene: NA
abundance: NA
CDR3nt: TGTGCCAGCAGTCCTAGGGGGACCAGCCCTGAAAAACTGTTTTTT
CDR3aa: CASSPRGTSPEKLFF

j_gene: TRBJ1-5
v_gene: TRBV4-1
d_gene: TRBD1
abundance: few
CDR3nt: TGTGCCAGCAGCCAAACCCACGCAGGGGGTAATCAGCCCCAGCATTTT
CDR3aa: CASSQTHAGGNQPQHF

j_gene: TRBJ1-1
v_gene: TRBV6-2/TRBV6-3
d_gene: NA
abundance: NA
CDR3nt: TGTGCCAGCAGGGGTAACGGGGCAGGGGAGAACACTGAAGCTTTATTT
CDR3aa: CASRGNGAGENTEALF

j_gene: TRBJ2-7
v_gene: TRBV28
d_gene: TRBD1
abundance: NA
CDR3nt: TGTGCCAGCGAACCGACAGGGGCCTACGAGCAGTACTTC
CDR3aa: CASEPTGAYEQYF

j_gene: TRBJ2-1
v_gene: TRBV7-9
d_gene: TRBD2
abundance: few
CDR3nt: TGTGCCAGCAGCTCGGGACTAAACTCCTACAATGAGCAGTTCTTC
CDR3aa: CASSSGLNSYNEQFF

j_gene: TRBJ2-1
v_gene: TRBV27
d_gene: TRBD2
abundance: NA
CDR3nt: TGTGCCAGCAGTAGACTAGCGGAAGCCTACAATGAGCAGTTCTTC
CDR3aa: CASSRLAEAYNEQFF